These T cell receptor beta chains were read from a single sample in a study of blood T cell repertoires in COVID-19. The data were produced by immunoSEQ multiplex PCR, yet TCRdb's version contains in-frame clones alone and is incomplete. The table lists about 250,000 clones, approximately 80% of them singletons. Material: peripheral blood. These receptors were collected from a woman aged 65 to 85 with acute or convalescent COVID-19. Each CDR3 is given with its conserved first and last residue. The D gene is left open where the match is weak. Where a row states a size, it is once, few, many or the class of an expanded clone; other rows omit it.

>TRBD1|TRBV7-8|-|TRBJ2-5
CATQQGFIQETQYF
TGTGCCACTCAACAGGGGTTCATCCAAGAGACCCAGTACTTC
>-|TRBV5-5|-|TRBJ1-2
CASSRDWAGYGYTF
TGTGCCAGCAGCCGGGACTGGGCGGGCTATGGCTACACCTTC
>-|TRBV28|-|TRBJ2-4
CASSPRVAKNIQYF
TGTGCCAGCAGCCCTAGAGTAGCCAAAAACATTCAGTACTTC
>-|TRBV15|-|TRBJ1-4
CATSRVSLVNEKLFF
TGTGCCACCAGCAGAGTCAGTCTGGTAAATGAAAAACTGTTTTTT
>TRBD1|TRBV7-9|once|TRBJ1-4
CASRTDRGPNEKLFF
TGTGCCAGCAGAACAGACAGGGGACCTAATGAAAAACTGTTTTTT
>-|TRBV4-1|-|TRBJ2-6
CASSQEVPQGSGANVLTF
TGCGCCAGCAGCCAAGAGGTCCCACAGGGATCCGGGGCCAACGTCCTGACTTTC
>-|TRBV12-3/TRBV12-4|-|TRBJ1-2
CASSLAAARGYTF
TGTGCCAGCAGTTTGGCCGCGGCTAGGGGCTACACCTTC
>TRBD2|TRBV4-2|-|TRBJ2-3
CASSQFGAGNTDTQYF
TGTGCCAGCAGCCAGTTTGGAGCGGGGAACACAGATACGCAGTATTTT
>TRBD1|TRBV5-4|-|TRBJ1-6
CASSYEGQGLYGLHF
TGTGCCAGCAGCTACGAGGGACAGGGGCTATACGGACTCCACTTT
>-|TRBV7-9|-|TRBJ2-2
CASSREGNTGELFF
TGTGCCAGCAGTCGCGAGGGAAACACCGGGGAGCTGTTTTTT
>-|TRBV27|-|TRBJ1-5
CASSSRDSNQPQHF
TGTGCCAGCAGTTCCAGGGATAGCAATCAGCCCCAGCATTTT
>-|TRBV18|-|TRBJ2-2
CASSRVRANTEELFF
TGTGCCAGCTCACGGGTCAGGGCGAACACCGAGGAGCTGTTTTTT
>-|TRBV6-2/TRBV6-3|-|TRBJ1-5
CASSYYRLSNQPQHF
TGTGCCAGCAGTTACTACAGGTTGAGCAATCAGCCCCAGCATTTT
>-|TRBV6-1|-|TRBJ1-2
CASSEVSGNYGYTF
TGTGCCAGCAGTGAAGTAAGCGGTAACTATGGCTACACCTTC
>-|TRBV10-1|-|TRBJ1-2
CASSEELTGGYTF
TGCGCCAGCAGTGAGGAATTGACGGGTGGCTACACCTTC
>TRBD2|TRBV7-8|-|TRBJ2-7
CASSLGQRGSSYEQYF
TGTGCCAGCAGCTTAGGGCAGCGGGGGAGCTCCTACGAGCAGTACTTC
>TRBD1|TRBV6-5|-|TRBJ1-5
CASSYLQGKNQPQHF
TGTGCCAGCAGTTACTTACAGGGGAAGAATCAGCCCCAGCATTTT
>TRBD1|TRBV15|-|TRBJ2-2
CATSRAGGSNTGELFF
TGTGCCACCAGCAGAGCAGGGGGCTCGAACACCGGGGAGCTGTTTTTT
>-|TRBV28|-|TRBJ1-6
CASSFISSYNSPLHF
TGTGCCAGCAGTTTTATTAGCTCCTATAATTCACCCCTCCACTTT
>-|TRBV3-1/TRBV3-2|-|TRBJ1-2
CASSYRRTEGYTF
TGTGCCAGCAGCTATCGACGGACTGAAGGCTACACCTTC
>-|TRBV4-2|-|TRBJ1-3
CASSQEVLSGPTGNTIYF
TGTGCCAGCAGCCAAGAGGTACTTTCAGGGCCCACTGGAAACACCATATATTTT
>-|TRBV5-4|-|TRBJ1-6
CASSRQGNNSPLHF
TGTGCCAGCAGTAGGCAGGGAAACAATTCACCCCTCCACTTT
>-|TRBV4-3|-|TRBJ1-1
CASSQEGRGRPEAFF
TGCGCCAGCAGCCAAGAAGGTCGGGGGAGGCCTGAAGCTTTCTTT
>TRBD2|TRBV11-2|-|TRBJ2-1
CASSSTSGGHSVNEQFF
TGTGCCAGCAGCTCGACTAGCGGGGGCCACTCAGTCAATGAGCAGTTCTTC
>-|TRBV19|-|TRBJ1-5
CASRGEGFQPQHF
TGTGCCAGTAGGGGGGAGGGGTTTCAGCCCCAGCATTTT
>TRBD1|TRBV5-6|-|TRBJ1-4
CASSYRTGGDEKLFF
TGTGCCAGCAGTTATAGGACAGGGGGGGACGAAAAACTGTTTTTT
>-|TRBV4-3|-|TRBJ1-5
CASSQESGGSNQPQHF
TGCGCCAGCAGCCAAGAATCTGGGGGGAGCAATCAGCCCCAGCATTTT
>-|TRBV7-8|-|TRBJ1-5
CASSLPARPQHF
TGTGCCAGCAGCTTACCAGCGCGGCCCCAGCATTTT
>TRBD1|TRBV19|-|TRBJ1-2
CASSISQGADYGYTF
TGTGCCAGTAGTATCTCCCAGGGGGCGGACTATGGCTACACCTTC